This TCR beta chain was recovered during a study of Ad26.COV2.S vaccination and SARS-CoV-2 variants. Study results and limitations: Once vaccination had occurred, spike-specific CD8+ and CD4+ T cell responses reportedly showed substantial breadth.

Treatment of the sample: over 15 received Ad26.COV2.S at low or high dose, single or two shots; about 5 received placebo; per-sample allocation not given. The study sampled participants on day 63 after the first vaccine or placebo injection. Whoever gave the sample was an adult aged 18-55 years in Boston. The vaccine antigen was prefusion-stabilized Wuhan SARS-CoV-2 spike. This table comes from immunoSEQ multiplex PCR, and its TCRdb copy is limited to in-frame clones, with some not included. Of around 400,000 clones listed, around 91% are singletons. Worth noting for this clone: The antigen remains undetermined.

The sequence derives from a person aged 18-65 years who received the Ad26.COV2.S COVID-19 vaccine or a placebo. Sequencing used peripheral blood, obtained in a trial of Ad26.COV2.S vaccine versus placebo.

The CDR3 DNA sequence: TGTGCCAGCAGCGTACACCGGGACACCTCTGGAAACACCATATATTTT. As protein: CASSVHRDTSGNTIYF. J is TRBJ1-3 and V is TRBV9; weak D call: TRBD1 (6 bases). Germline CDR1 reads SGDLS; CDR2 reads YYNGEE. The CDR3 has 16 residues. Between the trimmed V and J ends, which lost 1 base and 0 bases, there was a span of 11 bases. Full variable domain (remainder filled in from reference TRBV9 and TRBJ1-3): DSGVTQTPKHLITATGQRVTLRCSPRSGDLSVYWYQQSLDQGLQFLIQYYNGEERAKGNILERFSAQQFPDLHSELNLSSLELGDSALYFCASSVHRDTSGNTIYFGEGSWLTVV.